This TCR beta chain was observed in a study of neurological immune-mediated disorders. Study in general: Of the roughly 35 patients who had multiple sclerosis, some 30 had the relapsing-remitting form and 3 had the secondary progressive form. Overall study findings and caveats: The repertoires of 18 of 34 multiple sclerosis patients fell into one related-CDR3 cluster (a possible signature) under phylogenetic grouping.

Synthesis of cDNA used 5'RACE (with 10-nucleotide random UMIs). TCRdb used MiXCR to reprocess the 5' RACE reads, holding one entry per CDR3 protein. The sample includes about 80,000 distinct CDR3 sequences, about 5% of them seen just once. CDR3 length equals 14 residues. Germline loops: CDR1 DFQATT, CDR2 SNEGSKA (reference sequence). After removal of 4 bases from V and 4 bases from J, the junction contained 7 bases not matched to a gene. This clonotype was seen ten or more times. Its specificity is not known. Time point indicated: longitudinal time-point 2. PBMCs stored at -80 C, 2 million in total, were the source of the unsorted libraries.

The receptor was isolated from a woman aged 55-70 years with multiple sclerosis. The V and J genes are TRBV20-1 and TRBJ2-1; 7 positions match TRBD2. The sequenced sample consisted of PBMCs. The CDR3 DNA follows: TGCAGTGCTAAGCCGGGGGGACCATACAATGAGCAGTTCTTC. Amino acids: CSAKPGGPYNEQFF.